This T cell receptor (beta chain) was profiled in a study of a mutant IDH1 vaccine in newly diagnosed glioma. The repertoire was sequenced with immunoSEQ multiplex PCR; TCRdb's copy has only in-frame clones and lacks some. Of approximately 50,000 clones in the sample, 87% were seen once. This sample's time point: week 23, last vaccination. All doses held 300 ug of mutant IDH1 20-mer peptide, with topical imiquimod. In the case of this clone: The antigen is unknown.

The clonotype originates from a man aged 40-55 years with glioma. Specimen: PBMCs, collected from a glioma patient whose treatment included an IDH1 peptide vaccine.

CDR3 loop: CASSDSRVAGLQTQYF. CDR3 nucleotide sequence: TGTGCCAGCAGTGACTCTCGGGTAGCAGGTTTGCAGACCCAGTACTTC. The rearrangement joins TRBV2 to TRBJ2-5, with D unclear. V gave up 3 bases and J gave up 6 bases, with 20 bases separating them. The CDR3 extends over 16 amino acids. In germline, CDR1 is SNHLY, CDR2 FYNNEI.